Below are 28 T cell receptor beta chains sequenced from a single sample in a study of CD8 T cells in Susac syndrome. Random hexamers were used to reverse transcribe an amount of about 0.5 to 1 ug RNA. TCRdb ran MiXCR on the immunoSEQ multiplex PCR reads and lists one entry per CDR3 protein. This table holds some 180,000 distinct CDR3 sequences, about 95% found once. The sequenced sample was CD4+ T cells from PBMCs. Every receptor here comes from a human donor with Susac syndrome.

As for this clonotype: Germline and junction disagree at one end, which may indicate a read error. The genes are TRBV5-1 and TRBJ1-1; D call uncertain. Germline V gives CDR1 SGHRS, CDR2 YFSETQ. The CDR3 covers 14 residues. This CDR3 is CASSLDSLNTEAFF. The CDR3, as DNA: TGCGCCAGTAGCTTGGACTCATTGAACACTGAAGCTTTCTTT.

This clonotype occurred once. This chain uses TRBV20-1 with TRBJ2-1, with 9 positions matching TRBD2. This CDR3 spans 12 amino acids. Germline V gene data show CDR1 as DFQATT and CDR2 as SNEGSKA (reference sequence). The V segment lost 2 bases and the J segment 10 bases; nucleotides outside the gene matches: 3. This chain's CDR3 is CSARSTSGEQFF. CDR3 DNA sequence: TGCAGTGCTAGATCCACTAGCGGGGAGCAGTTCTTC.

J is TRBJ1-5 and V is TRBV6-5, with TRBD1 identical over 7 bases. Germline V lookup: CDR1 MNHEY, CDR2 SVGAGI. This CDR3 has 13 residues. Trimming took 5 bases from V and 5 from J; bases not matched to a gene: 3. CDR3 nucleotide sequence: TGTGCCAGCAGTGTCAGGGGGGATCAGCCCCAGCATTTT. It yields the protein CASSVRGDQPQHF.

This sequence joins TRBV7-7 and TRBJ2-1; 11 bases line up with TRBD2. Germline-derived CDR1 and CDR2 are SSHAT and FNYEAQ (reference sequence). Unmatched junction bases numbered 4, after V lost 5 bases and J lost 4 bases. This CDR3 contains 15 residues. CDR3 protein: CASSMGLADYNEQFF. The CDR3 DNA is TGTGCCAGCAGCATGGGACTAGCGGATTACAATGAGCAGTTCTTC.

The CDR3 protein is CASSLVGEDYEQYF. The DNA for the CDR3 is TGCGCCAGCAGCTTGGTGGGGGAGGACTACGAGCAGTACTTC. This sequence joins TRBV5-1 and TRBJ2-7, with D maybe TRBD2 (6 bases). Deletions cut 0 bases from V and 3 bases from J, with 10 bases between. The length of the CDR3 is 14 residues. CDR1 and CDR2 (germline): SGHRS, YFSETQ.

The chain couples TRBV20-1 to TRBJ2-5; D is uncertain. CDR1 and CDR2 (germline): DFQATT, SNEGSKA (reference sequence). The V and J ends lost 3 bases and 7 bases respectively, with 12 bases between them. The CDR3 consists of 12 residues. Here the CDR3 reads CSASPLGGTQYF. The CDR3 DNA reads TGCAGTGCTAGCCCCCTCGGTGGGACCCAGTACTTC.

The gene calls are TRBV9 and TRBJ1-3, with D unresolved. The CDR3 is 16 amino acids. CDR1 and CDR2 (germline): SGDLS, YYNGEE. V was pared by 0 bases and J by 3 bases, with 13 bases between. DNA for the CDR3: TGTGCCAGCAGCGTAGGGTTCCGGGAAGGTGGAAACACCATATATTTT. This translates into CASSVGFREGGNTIYF. Combining the CDR3 with reference TRBV9 and TRBJ1-3 gives the whole variable domain DSGVTQTPKHLITATGQRVTLRCSPRSGDLSVYWYQQSLDQGLQFLIQYYNGEERAKGNILERFSAQQFPDLHSELNLSSLELGDSALYFCASSVGFREGGNTIYFGEGSWLTVV.

V gene TRBV12-3 or TRBV12-4 combines with J gene TRBJ2-7; maybe TRBD1 (6 bases). The CDR3 loop spans 14 amino acids. V gave up 3 bases and J gave up 1 base, with 10 bases separating them. In DNA form, the CDR3 reads TGTGCCAGCAGTTTTACAGGGTCGTCCTACGAGCAGTACTTC. Translated, it gives CASSFTGSSYEQYF.

This clonotype was recorded a few times. J is TRBJ1-1 and V is TRBV4-2, with a tentative D call TRBD1 (6 bases). The CDR3 extends over 14 amino acids. Germline CDR1 is LGHNA and CDR2 is YNFKEQ. Trimming removed 4 bases at V and 1 base at J, with 10 bases between. The CDR3 protein is CASSPGQPNTEAFF. The CDR3 DNA is TGTGCCAGCAGCCCGGGACAACCGAACACTGAAGCTTTCTTT.

The chain combines TRBV6-2 or TRBV6-3 with TRBJ2-2; a weak D match, TRBD2 (6 bases). V was clipped by 5 bases and J by 4 bases, with 17 bases between them. Germline CDR1 is MNHEY and CDR2 is SVGEGT. The CDR3 covers 16 residues. The CDR3 reads CASSRRDFSPTGELFF. CDR3 nucleotide sequence: TGTGCCAGCAGTCGCCGGGACTTCTCGCCCACCGGGGAGCTGTTTTTT.

This clonotype appeared a few times. The rearrangement joins TRBV4-2 to TRBJ1-1; unclear D gene. The CDR3 has 12 amino acids. V was trimmed by 0 bases and J by 6 bases, leaving 5 bases between them. The germline V gene encodes CDR1 LGHNA and CDR2 YNFKEQ. The CDR3 spells CASSQDGAEAFF. Here the CDR3 DNA reads TGTGCCAGCAGCCAAGATGGGGCTGAAGCTTTCTTT.

This sequence joins TRBV29-1 and TRBJ2-1; 8 bases agree with TRBD2. The length of the CDR3 is 15 residues. Germline V gene sequence: CDR1 SQVTM, CDR2 ANQGSEA. J lost 2 bases, V lost 8 bases, and 11 bases had no gene match. CDR3 sequence (DNA): TGCAGCTCCTACCGGGAGGGTTTAACCTACAATGAGCAGTTCTTC. As protein: CSSYREGLTYNEQFF.

This sequence joins TRBV11-2 and TRBJ2-3; D possibly corresponds to TRBD2 (5 bases). The V and J ends lost 5 bases and 0 bases respectively, with 15 bases between them. The CDR3 sequence is 16 residues long. Germline V gives CDR1 SGHAT, CDR2 FQNNGV. The CDR3 region has the DNA TGTGCCAGCAGCCCTTACGCGGGTTATAGCACAGATACGCAGTATTTT. Translation gives CASSPYAGYSTDTQYF.

In this sample, this clonotype turned up a few times. V usage is TRBV18 and J usage is TRBJ2-2; the D is unclear. The CDR3 has 12 residues. CDR1 is KGHSH, CDR2 LQKENI, per germline. The ends were cut back, 3 bases at V and 4 bases at J, with 3 bases in the middle. The CDR3 protein is CASSPGTGELFF. In DNA form, the CDR3 reads TGTGCCAGCTCACCGGGCACCGGGGAGCTGTTTTTT.

This clonotype was found a few times. The chain couples TRBV12-3 or TRBV12-4 to TRBJ2-1, with D perhaps TRBD2 (5 bases). The CDR3 runs to 11 residues. The V end was cut by 3 bases, the J end by 9 bases, with 6 bases between. CDR3 sequence reads: CASSLAGEQFF. CDR3 in DNA: TGTGCCAGCAGTTTGGCGGGTGAGCAGTTCTTC.

The rearrangement uses TRBV7-8 and TRBJ2-2; 7 bases line up with TRBD2. The CDR3 extends over 17 amino acids. Germline V gene lookup returns CDR1 SGHVS and CDR2 FQNEAQ. V dropped 5 bases and J dropped 0; count of bases not matched to a gene: 9. The CDR3: CASSAYKRGANTGELFF. The CDR3 nucleotides are TGTGCCAGCAGCGCATATAAGCGGGGTGCGAACACCGGGGAGCTGTTTTTT.

V and J are TRBV19 and TRBJ2-5, with D perhaps assigned TRBD1 or TRBD2 (5 bases each). The CDR3 has 15 residues. V lost 2 bases to trimming and J lost 2 bases, with 12 bases between them. Germline lookup yields CDR1 LNHDA and CDR2 SQIVND (reference sequence). CDR3 region: CASSIRRGTQETQYF. The CDR3 region has the DNA TGTGCCAGTAGTATACGACGGGGCACTCAAGAGACCCAGTACTTC.

The V and J genes are TRBV11-2 and TRBJ2-1; possibly TRBD1 for D (6 bases). Germline-derived CDR1 and CDR2 are SGHAT and FQNNGV. Trimming removed 5 bases from V and 11 bases from J, with 10 bases in between. The CDR3 has 11 residues. In DNA form, the CDR3 reads TGTGCCAGCAGCCCGGGGACAAAGCAGTTCTTC. Translation gives CASSPGTKQFF.

The chain employs TRBV3-1 and TRBJ1-2; 9 bases align to TRBD1. The trim removed 4 bases at V and 7 bases at J, leaving 13 bases unmatched. Germline CDR1 reads LGHDT; CDR2 reads YNNKEL (reference sequence). This CDR3 is 16 amino acids long. The CDR3 coding sequence is TGTGCCAGCAGCCCGCGATGGGGACAGGGTGCTGGTGGCTACACCTTC. It is translated as CASSPRWGQGAGGYTF. The full variable domain, completed using reference TRBV3-1 and TRBJ1-2, is DTAVSQTPKYLVTQMGNDKSIKCEQNLGHDTMYWYKQDSKKFLKIMFSYNNKELIINETVPNRFSPKSPDKAHLNLHINSLELGDSAVYFCASSPRWGQGAGGYTFGSGTRLTVV.

V is TRBV19 and J is TRBJ2-5; D call uncertain. Trimming left V 9 bases short and J 2 bases short, with 13 bases between. Germline CDR1 reads LNHDA; CDR2 reads SQIVND (reference sequence). This CDR3 has 13 residues. CDR3 region: CASRAHTQETQYF. The CDR3 nucleotides are TGTGCCAGCCGTGCGCACACTCAAGAGACCCAGTACTTC.

This rearrangement joins TRBV6-6 to TRBJ1-1; tentatively, D is TRBD1 (5 bases). Trimming took 7 bases from V and 3 from J, leaving 15 bases between them. The CDR3 contains 14 residues. Germline assignment: CDR1 MNHNY and CDR2 SVGAGI (reference sequence). CDR3 DNA: TGTGCCAGCATTCCCCAGGGAGGGGACACTGAAGCTTTCTTT. This encodes CASIPQGGDTEAFF.

This clonotype was counted once. The chain combines TRBV20-1 with TRBJ2-5; a possible D gene is TRBD2 (6 bases). CDR3 length equals 13 residues. Germline CDR1 reads DFQATT; CDR2 reads SNEGSKA (reference sequence). Deletions cut 3 bases from V and 7 bases from J, with 15 bases between. The CDR3 nucleotides are TGCAGTGCTAGCTTCCCGGGAGAGGGGACCCAGTACTTC. This codes for CSASFPGEGTQYF.

The J gene is TRBJ2-1, the V gene TRBV4-1; 9 nucleotides match TRBD1. The germline CDR1 and CDR2 sequences are MGHRA and YSYEKL. Trimming at V came to 2 bases and at J to 9 bases, leaving 5 bases not matched to a gene. This CDR3 has 14 amino acids. In DNA, the CDR3 is TGCGCCAGCAGCCAACCCGGACAGGGGTTTGAGCAGTTCTTC. As protein: CASSQPGQGFEQFF.

The chain couples TRBV7-2 to TRBJ2-7; 10 bases align to TRBD2. The germline gives CDR1 SGHTA, CDR2 FQGNSA. The CDR3 totals 16 residues. Unmatched junction bases numbered 13, after V lost 5 bases and J lost 6 bases. In nucleotides, the CDR3 is TGTGCCAGCAGCCCGGGGTCTAGCGGGGGTAATGGCGAGCAGTACTTC. Its protein is CASSPGSSGGNGEQYF.

The chain recombines TRBV30 with TRBJ2-1; 7 positions match TRBD2. This CDR3 has 15 residues. The J segment lost 6 bases and the V segment lost 2 bases, leaving 10 bases of the junction unmatched. The germline gives CDR1 GTSNPN, CDR2 SVGIG (reference sequence). The CDR3 sequence: CAWSPGLPQSNEQFF. CDR3 DNA sequence: TGTGCCTGGAGTCCGGGACTACCTCAAAGCAATGAGCAGTTCTTC.

The rearrangement uses TRBV12-3 or TRBV12-4 and TRBJ1-5; D is possibly TRBD1 (6 bases). CDR3 size: 13 residues. The V and J ends lost 6 bases and 5 bases respectively, with 11 bases between them. CDR3 nucleotides: TGTGCCAGCAGCGGGGGGGCCCATCAGCCCCAGCATTTT. Translated, it gives CASSGGAHQPQHF.

CDR3 amino acids: CAWGAGGTDTQYF. CDR3 coding DNA: TGTGCCTGGGGGGCGGGCGGCACAGATACGCAGTATTTT. The V and J genes are TRBV30 and TRBJ2-3; the D gene could be TRBD1 or TRBD2 (5 bases each). The CDR3 covers 13 residues. The V gene lost 5 bases and the J gene lost 1 base, with 10 bases spanning the gap. CDR1 GTSNPN and CDR2 SVGIG come from the germline V gene (reference sequence).

This chain links TRBV5-1 with TRBJ2-3; TRBD2 agrees at 9 bases. This CDR3 has 14 amino acids. V shed 3 bases and J 6 bases; nucleotides not matched to a gene: 5. CDR1 is SGHRS and CDR2 is YFSETQ in the germline V gene. The chain's CDR3 is CASSSGTSSDTQYF. CDR3 nucleotide sequence: TGCGCCAGCAGCTCCGGGACTAGCTCGGATACGCAGTATTTT.